These T cell receptor beta chains were read from a single sample in a study of T cell repertoires in cytomegalovirus infection. The antigens these receptors bind are not known. One entry per CDR3 protein, called by TCRdb with MiXCR from the reads. The sample carries about 110,000 distinct CDR3 sequences, approximately 45% recorded once. The sequencing used CD8+ T cells from cultured PBMCs, collected from culture after CMV antigen stimulation. Receptors were obtained from a human donor in good health (CMV status not recorded). Some clones in this sample may be carry-over from other donors' samples. The CDR3 runs from the conserved cysteine through the conserved F or W. A D gene is named only where the DNA matches it firmly. The size entry is marked missing in some rows and otherwise reads once, few, many or a size class.

v_gene	abundance	d_gene	j_gene	CDR3nt	CDR3aa
TRBV7-2	few	NA	TRBJ1-1	TGTGCCAGCAGCCCCGGGGTCCTAGAAGCTTTCTTT	CASSPGVLEAFF
TRBV2	many	NA	TRBJ2-7	TGTGCCAGCAGTTTTACTGCGGTCTACGAGCAGTACTTC	CASSFTAVYEQYF
TRBV9	few	TRBD1	TRBJ2-3	TGTGCCAGCAGCACCCGACAGGGGCCTTACACAGATACGCAGTATTTT	CASSTRQGPYTDTQYF
TRBV7-8	few	TRBD2	TRBJ2-1	TGTGCCAGCAGCGCCCAGACTAGCGGGGGGGCCCGGTCCTACAATGAGCAGTTCTTC	CASSAQTSGGARSYNEQFF
TRBV28	few	NA	TRBJ2-7	TGTGCCAGCAGTTTGATCTCAGGGGGGGAGCAGTACTTC	CASSLISGGEQYF
TRBV6-5	few	NA	TRBJ1-1	TGTGCCAGCAGCAGGGACTTCCAGTGGGCGAACACTGAAGCTTTCTTT	CASSRDFQWANTEAFF
TRBV5-6	NA	NA	TRBJ1-2	TGTGCCAGCAGCTTGTGGTCAGATACCTATGGCTACACCTTC	CASSLWSDTYGYTF
TRBV7-6	NA	NA	TRBJ2-3	TGTGCCAGCAGCTCGGGACTTCAAACAGATACGCAGTATTTT	CASSSGLQTDTQYF
TRBV7-9	NA	NA	TRBJ2-7	TGTGCCAGCACCCAAAAAGGCAGTGACCCGAGCGAGCAGTACTTC	CASTQKGSDPSEQYF
TRBV27	NA	NA	TRBJ2-1	TGTGCCAGCCTAAGCGTCCCGGGTGAGCAGTTCTTC	CASLSVPGEQFF
TRBV4-2	NA	TRBD1	TRBJ1-2	TGTGCCAGCAGCCAAGGAGGGGGCGATGGCTACACCTTC	CASSQGGGDGYTF
TRBV5-6	few	NA	TRBJ2-1	TGTGCCAGCAGCGCCCCCGGGTCTCTCTACAATGAGCAGTTCTTC	CASSAPGSLYNEQFF
TRBV20-1	few	TRBD1	TRBJ2-7	TGCAGTGCTAGACAGGGGGCGAAAGAGCAGTACTTC	CSARQGAKEQYF
TRBV7-8	many	TRBD1	TRBJ2-7	TGTGCCAGCAGCTCCAGACCCGGGACAGGCGACTACGAGCAGTACTTC	CASSSRPGTGDYEQYF
TRBV19	many	NA	TRBJ1-2	TGTGCCAGTAGTCTAGGGACATCCTATGGCTACACCTTC	CASSLGTSYGYTF
TRBV11-2	NA	TRBD2	TRBJ2-5	TGTGCCAGCAGCTTAGGGGAGGGTTGGGGGTCGAAGGAGACCCAGTACTTC	CASSLGEGWGSKETQYF
TRBV4-1	NA	NA	TRBJ2-7	TGCGCCAGCAGCCTCGACACTCTAGTCTCCTACGAGCAGTACTTC	CASSLDTLVSYEQYF
TRBV4-1	NA	TRBD2	TRBJ2-1	TGCGCCAGCAGCCAAGGGACTAGCGGGACCTACAATGAGCAGTTCTTC	CASSQGTSGTYNEQFF
TRBV28	NA	TRBD1	TRBJ2-3	TGTGCCAGCACCTCCTTAAGGGACAGGGGCACAGATACGCAGTATTTT	CASTSLRDRGTDTQYF
TRBV12-3/TRBV12-4	NA	TRBD1	TRBJ2-7	TGTACCACCGGGACAGGGAGTTTCTACGAGCAGTACTTC	CTTGTGSFYEQYF
TRBV7-6	NA	TRBD1	TRBJ2-7	TGTGCCAGCGGGACAGGGGCCTACGAGCAGTACTTC	CASGTGAYEQYF
TRBV7-6	few	NA	TRBJ2-7	TGTGCCAGCAGCTTAGAAAGGACAGAGTCCTACGAGCAGTACTTC	CASSLERTESYEQYF
TRBV27	NA	NA	TRBJ1-2	TGTGCCAGCAGTGTCCACGGGGCCAGCGGCTATGGCTACACCTTC	CASSVHGASGYGYTF
TRBV6-5	many	TRBD1	TRBJ2-3	TGTGCCAGCGGGACAGGGTTAACAGATACGCAGTATTTT	CASGTGLTDTQYF
TRBV12-3/TRBV12-4	many	TRBD1	TRBJ1-2	TGTGCCAGCAGTTTAAACAGGGGGAACGGCTACACCTTC	CASSLNRGNGYTF
TRBV27	NA	NA	TRBJ2-3	TGTGCCAGCTCCTCTTCCCCGACAGATACGCAGTATTTT	CASSSSPTDTQYF
TRBV20-1	few	NA	TRBJ1-6	TGCAGTGCTAGAGATATCGTTAATAATTCACCCCTCCACTTT	CSARDIVNNSPLHF
TRBV20-1	many	TRBD2	TRBJ2-7	TGCAGTGCTGTATCCACCGGGACTAGCGGGGACTTGAGCTCCTACGAGCAGTACTTC	CSAVSTGTSGDLSSYEQYF
TRBV11-2	many	NA	TRBJ1-1	TGTGCCAGCAGCTTGTGGGGGCAGAACACTGAAGCTTTCTTT	CASSLWGQNTEAFF
TRBV19	few	NA	TRBJ1-1	TGTGCCAGTAGTATACAGGGAGTCGCTGAAGCTTTCTTT	CASSIQGVAEAFF
TRBV6-5	NA	NA	TRBJ1-2	TGTGCCAGCACCCCCGGGTTCAGCGGCTATGGCTACACCTTC	CASTPGFSGYGYTF
TRBV2	NA	NA	TRBJ2-2	TGTGCCAGCAGGCCCGGACGGGCCACCGGGGAGCTGTTTTTT	CASRPGRATGELFF
TRBV20-1	NA	TRBD1	TRBJ2-3	TGCAGTGCAACTCGAACCGGGACAGGGGGCACAGATACGCAGTATTTT	CSATRTGTGGTDTQYF
TRBV27	NA	TRBD2	TRBJ2-7	TGTGCCAGCAGTTTTGGGCGGGGGGACTCCTACGAGCAGTACTTC	CASSFGRGDSYEQYF
TRBV7-6	NA	TRBD1	TRBJ1-5	TGTGCCAGCAGCTTAAATACAGGGGTCCCAGATCAGCCCCAGCATTTT	CASSLNTGVPDQPQHF
TRBV7-9	NA	NA	TRBJ1-1	TGTGCCAGCAGGTCCGCTAGTGCGAACACTGAAGCTTTCTTT	CASRSASANTEAFF
TRBV28	few	TRBD2	TRBJ2-3	TGTGCCAGCAGTACCCTTAGCGGGGTGAGCACAGATACGCAGTATTTT	CASSTLSGVSTDTQYF
TRBV7-2	few	NA	TRBJ1-1	TGTGCCAGCAGCTTAGCGCGAGTGAACACTGAAGCTTTCTTT	CASSLARVNTEAFF
TRBV27	NA	TRBD2	TRBJ2-1	TGTGCCAGCAGTTCCCTTGGGAGCGGGGGTAACTACAATGAGCAGTTCTTC	CASSSLGSGGNYNEQFF
TRBV12-3/TRBV12-4	few	TRBD1	TRBJ1-2	TGTGCCAGCTCACCGGGGACAGATTATGGCTACACCTTC	CASSPGTDYGYTF